This TCR beta chain was recorded in a study of early T cells in non-severe SARS-CoV-2 infection. The wider study: The study sequenced bulk RNA from unsorted whole blood, with chains unpaired.

Trimming removed 1 base from V and 0 bases from J, with 13 bases in between. The CDR3 covers 17 residues. Germline CDR1 and CDR2: SGHDN and FVKESK. This clonotype was seen ten or more times. Researchers attached unique molecular identifiers to individual cDNA molecules. TCRdb processed the 5' RACE reads anew with MiXCR; each CDR3 protein has one entry. The repertoire holds roughly 55,000 distinct CDR3 sequences, with 6% to 7% as singletons. Specimen: whole blood. The receptor's source is an adult who was a healthcare worker with PCR-confirmed SARS-CoV-2 infection or an uninfected control (not recorded which). The chain uses TRBV14 and TRBJ2-4; unclear D gene. The CDR3 DNA reads TGTGCCAGCAGCCAAGCCGACATATCCATAGCCAAAAACATTCAGTACTTC. Its translation is CASSQADISIAKNIQYF.